A single sample gave rise to the 12 T cell receptor beta chains below, sequenced in a study of T cell repertoires in cytomegalovirus infection (dated by TCRdb to the late 2010s). TCRdb shows the sequencer as Illumina HiSeq 1500. TCRdb reprocessed the public reads (quality trimming at Q25 with fastp, clone calling with MiXCR) and kept in-frame beta chains. Every entry covers one CDR3 protein and lists the most common genes and DNA from its rows. In all, the sample holds 150,000 to 200,000 distinct CDR3 sequences, and about an eighth of those were seen once. The top ten clones comprise 27% of the sample. Input material: PBMCs. The receptor set was obtained from a human donor in good health (CMV status not recorded). Some clones in this sample may be carry-over from other donors' samples.

At least ten counts were recorded for this clonotype. The V gene is TRBV7-2, the J gene TRBJ2-5, with no clear D. The CDR3 runs 14 residues. Germline lookup yields CDR1 SGHTA and CDR2 FQGNSA. Trimming removed 0 bases at V and 5 bases at J, with 10 bases between. CDR3 in DNA: TGTGCCAGCAGCTTAGCGCTTTCACCGGAGACCCAGTACTTC. Encoded protein: CASSLALSPETQYF.

Only one count was recorded for this clonotype. This chain joins TRBV7-3 and TRBJ1-5; D unclear. This CDR3 is built from 10 residues. Trimming removed 5 bases from V and 12 bases from J, with 8 bases in between. Germline CDR1 SGHTA, CDR2 FQGTGA. DNA for the CDR3: TGTGCCAGCAGCCATGAGCTCCAGCATTTT. Encoded protein: CASSHELQHF.

In this sample, this clonotype turned up a few times. The genes are TRBV20-1 and TRBJ2-5; 12 nucleotides line up with TRBD2. V was clipped by 5 bases and J by 8 bases; unmatched bases: 9. CDR1 DFQATT and CDR2 SNEGSKA come from the germline V gene (reference sequence). The CDR3 sequence is 14 residues long. The CDR3 sequence is CSAFLAGGRVTQYF. The CDR3 DNA reads TGCAGTGCTTTCCTAGCGGGAGGGCGTGTAACCCAGTACTTC.

This clonotype showed up many times. This sequence joins TRBV7-2 and TRBJ2-3; a weak D match, TRBD2 (6 bases). V was trimmed by 1 base and J by 3 bases, leaving 26 bases between them. Germline CDR1 is SGHTA and CDR2 is FQGNSA. The CDR3 consists of 20 residues. The CDR3 reads CASSLGRGSIAALWTDTQYF. The DNA of the CDR3 is TGTGCCAGCAGCTTAGGCCGCGGGTCAATAGCGGCCCTTTGGACAGATACGCAGTATTTT. Full variable domain (outside the CDR3, taken from reference TRBV7-2 and TRBJ2-3): GAGVSQSPSNKVTEKGKDVELRCDPISGHTALYWYRQSLGQGLEFLIYFQGNSAPDKSGLPSDRFSAERTGGSVSTLTIQRTQQEDSAVYLCASSLGRGSIAALWTDTQYFGPGTRLTVL.

This rearrangement joins TRBV6-2 or TRBV6-3 to TRBJ2-7; the match to TRBD2 covers 10 bases. This CDR3 has 14 residues. The V and J ends lost 6 bases and 7 bases, in that order; junction bases with no gene match: 9. Germline V CDR1 and CDR2: MNHEY, SVGEGT. CDR3: CASSKTSGIGEQYF. The CDR3 coding sequence is TGTGCCAGCAGCAAAACTAGCGGGATTGGTGAGCAGTACTTC.

This clonotype has a count of ten or more. J is TRBJ1-1 and V is TRBV7-3; D gene unclear. The CDR3 is made up of 13 amino acids. V lost 5 bases to trimming and J lost 1 base, with 8 bases between them. The germline CDR1 and CDR2 sequences are SGHTA and FQGTGA. In DNA, the CDR3 is TGTGCCAGCAGCCCGGGCCGGAACACTGAAGCTTTCTTT. Amino acid sequence: CASSPGRNTEAFF.

The chain combines TRBV29-1 with TRBJ2-7, with TRBD2 matching 7 bases. The CDR3 length is 15 residues. Looked up from germline, CDR1 is SQVTM and CDR2 is ANQGSEA. J gave up 3 bases and V 4 bases, and 12 bases lay outside the gene matches. CDR3 loop: CSVGGGVAGHYEQYF. DNA of the CDR3: TGCAGCGTTGGGGGCGGAGTAGCGGGCCACTACGAGCAGTACTTC.

This clonotype was seen at least ten times. The genes are TRBV12-3 or TRBV12-4 and TRBJ2-5; 7 bases are shared with TRBD1. CDR3 length equals 15 residues. The ends lost 5 bases at V and 3 bases at J; junction bases unmatched: 9. CDR3 coding DNA: TGTGCCAGCAGTCCAGACGGCACAGGGGAAGAGACCCAGTACTTC. Translated: CASSPDGTGEETQYF.

The table lists this clonotype with a few counts. CDR3 sequence: CASSLVQGAYYTF. Written as DNA, the CDR3 is TGTGCCAGCAGCTTAGTTCAGGGGGCGTACTACACCTTC. The chain joins TRBV7-2 to TRBJ1-2; 8 nucleotides agree with TRBD1. The CDR3 has 13 residues. Germline CDR1 SGHTA, CDR2 FQGNSA. Trimming removed 1 base from V and 10 bases from J; junction bases left unmatched: 5.

This clonotype was seen at least ten times. The chain joins TRBV7-2 to TRBJ1-5; D might be TRBD1 (5 bases). This CDR3 contains 17 residues. V lost 1 base, J lost 2 bases, and 15 bases lay in between. From germline, CDR1 is SGHTA and CDR2 FQGNSA. The CDR3 DNA sequence: TGTGCCAGCAGCTTAGGCCCCCCAGGGTGGGGCAATCAGCCCCAGCATTTT. Its translation is CASSLGPPGWGNQPQHF.

V gene TRBV10-3 combines with J gene TRBJ2-1; possible D gene TRBD1, 7 bases. V was trimmed by 6 bases and J by 0 bases, leaving 12 bases between them. The CDR3 length is 15 residues. CDR1 and CDR2 (germline): ENHRY, SYGVKD. CDR3 coding DNA: TGTGCCATCAGATCAGGGGGGACCTCCTACAATGAGCAGTTCTTC. Protein: CAIRSGGTSYNEQFF.

This clonotype was found many times. The genes are TRBV7-6 and TRBJ2-3; 9 bases are shared with TRBD1. After removal of 5 bases from V and 9 bases from J, the junction contained 12 bases not matched to a gene. The CDR3 has 15 residues. CDR1 and CDR2 (germline): SGHVS, FNYEAQ. The CDR3 DNA follows: TGTGCCAGCAGCCCCCCGGGGACAGGGTCACGAACGCAGTATTTT. This gives the protein CASSPPGTGSRTQYF.